These T cell receptor beta chains were read from a single sample in a study of blood T cells in healthy people across ages. TCRdb independently ran MiXCR on the 5' RACE reads; one entry per CDR3 protein. In the table there are 700,000 to 900,000 distinct CDR3 sequences, 53% of which are singletons. The source material was blood. Receptors were obtained from a man older than 75 in good health. CDR3s include the opening cysteine and the closing phenylalanine or tryptophan. Each record gives: V gene, clone size, D gene, J gene, CDR3 DNA, CDR3 protein. The D gene is left open where the match is weak. Clone size, where shown, is once, few, many, or a class for clones that have expanded.

TRBV24-1	-	-	TRBJ2-3	TGTGCCACCAGTGCGCAGTCTAGCACAGATACGCAGTATTTT	CATSAQSSTDTQYF
TRBV29-1	-	TRBD2	TRBJ2-5	TGCAGCGGCGTGTGGGCGGGGGAAGTGCAGTACTTC	CSGVWAGEVQYF
TRBV7-2	-	-	TRBJ2-3	TGTGCCAGCAGCTTGGTGGCAGGGCCACTCACAGATACGCAGTATTTT	CASSLVAGPLTDTQYF
TRBV20-1	-	-	TRBJ2-5	TGCAGTGCCCAAGTGGGGGGTCGGGAGACCCAGTACTTC	CSAQVGGRETQYF
TRBV28	-	-	TRBJ1-2	TGTGCCAGCAGTTTACTCGACAGCGGCTACACCTTC	CASSLLDSGYTF
TRBV6-6	-	-	TRBJ1-1	TGTGCCAGCAGGGGATCGGAGAACACTGAAGCTTTCTTT	CASRGSENTEAFF
TRBV29-1	-	TRBD1	TRBJ2-4	TGCAGCGTTCTTGGGACAGGGGGCGACGTTGCCAAAAACATTCAGTACTTC	CSVLGTGGDVAKNIQYF
TRBV11-2	few	TRBD2	TRBJ2-3	TGTGCCAGCAGCTTAGCACTAGCGGGAGGGCACAGAGACGCGTATTTT	CASSLALAGGHRDAYF
TRBV29-1	-	TRBD2	TRBJ2-1	TGCAGCGTTGACATAGCGGGGACATACACTGAGCAGTTCTTT	CSVDIAGTYTEQFF
TRBV4-1	-	-	TRBJ2-7	TGCGCCAGCAGGATTGAAACAGGCCCCTACGAGCAGTACTTC	CASRIETGPYEQYF
TRBV29-1	-	-	TRBJ2-4	TGCAGCGTTGGGGCTACCGTCGGGAATGAGCAGTACTTC	CSVGATVGNEQYF
TRBV11-2	once	-	TRBJ2-1	TGTGCCAGCAGCCTATCCCCAGGGGATTTCGACAATGAGCAGTTCTTC	CASSLSPGDFDNEQFF
TRBV3-1	-	-	TRBJ2-7	TGTGCCAGCAGCCCTAATGGCCGGAGGCTCTCCTACGAGCAGTACTTC	CASSPNGRRLSYEQYF
TRBV14	-	TRBD2	TRBJ2-1	TGTGCCAGCAGCCCCCTAGGACTAGCGGGAGAAGAGCAGTTCTTC	CASSPLGLAGEEQFF